Shown below are 6 T cell receptor beta chains from a single sample sequenced in a study of cytomegalovirus exposure and HLA in healthy donors. The PCR employed 60 Vbeta primers together with 13 Jbeta primers. Only in-frame clones appear in the TCRdb table, and some are missing; sequencing was by immunoSEQ multiplex PCR. The data contain about 240,000 clones, around 83% of them singletons. Sample: PBMCs. Every receptor here comes from a girl aged 2 to 9 in good health and CMV-seronegative.

J is TRBJ2-7 and V is TRBV6-5, with TRBD2 matching 7 bases. Trimming took 2 bases from V and 5 from J; bases not matched to a gene: 3. The germline V gene encodes CDR1 MNHEY and CDR2 SVGAGI. The CDR3 covers 13 residues. The CDR3 region is CASSYSLADEQYF. In nucleotides, the CDR3 is TGTGCCAGCAGTTACAGCCTAGCGGACGAGCAGTACTTC.

The rearrangement joins TRBV27 to TRBJ2-2; possibly TRBD2 for D (5 bases). The CDR3 consists of 13 residues. Trimming removed 5 bases at V and 5 bases at J, with 9 bases between. Germline V gene lookup returns CDR1 MNHEY and CDR2 SMNVEV (reference sequence). The chain's CDR3 is CASSPSGTGELFF. The CDR3 DNA is TGTGCCAGCAGTCCCTCGGGGACCGGGGAGCTGTTTTTT.

This chain connects TRBV11-2 to TRBJ1-1, with D possibly TRBD1 on 5 matching bases. V lost 1 base and J lost 1, with 7 bases in between. The CDR3 runs to 14 residues. Germline V lookup: CDR1 SGHAT, CDR2 FQNNGV. CDR3 amino acids: CASSLAGGNTEAFF. The CDR3 nucleotides read TGTGCCAGCAGCTTAGCCGGGGGGAACACTGAAGCTTTCTTT.

This chain links TRBV5-4 with TRBJ1-1; D gene unclear. Between the trimmed V and J ends, which lost 4 bases and 1 base, there was a span of 14 bases. The V gene's germline CDR1 is SGHNT and CDR2 YYREEE (reference sequence). The CDR3 consists of 15 residues. This CDR3 is CASSQEVTPNTEAFF. The CDR3 DNA reads as TGTGCCAGCAGCCAGGAGGTGACACCGAACACTGAAGCTTTCTTT.

The gene calls are TRBV27 and TRBJ1-2; 8 bases agree with TRBD1. V lost 7 bases, J lost 8 bases, and 9 bases stayed unmatched. Germline CDR1 MNHEY, CDR2 SMNVEV (reference sequence). There are 13 residues in the CDR3. CDR3 in amino acids: CASTSGQVGGYTF. CDR3 nucleotides: TGTGCCAGCACCTCGGGACAGGTGGGGGGCTACACCTTC.

This clone was detected once. The chain joins TRBV5-1 to TRBJ2-1; 9 positions agree with TRBD2. Per the germline V gene, CDR1 is SGHRS and CDR2 is YFSETQ. The CDR3 contains 16 residues. J lost 3 bases, V lost 0 bases, and 4 bases had no gene match. The CDR3 DNA follows: TGCGCCAGCAGCTTGGCTTCTAGCGGGAACTACAATGAGCAGTTCTTC. Protein: CASSLASSGNYNEQFF.